This T cell receptor (beta chain) comes out of a study of T-cell memory formation after mild COVID-19. This CDR3 has 12 residues. The germline V gene encodes CDR1 DFQATT and CDR2 SNEGSKA (reference sequence). V dropped 5 bases and J dropped 3 bases, with 10 bases sitting between them. This clonotype has at least ten counts. What it binds is not known. The study, taken as a whole, reports: Of the contracting clones, CD4+ ones lay mainly in CM and EM, and CD8+ ones in EMRA. The study detected some responding clones in pre-infection memory, suggesting cross-reactive memory joined. Clones that got smaller from day 15 to 85 had even CD4/CD8, while clones growing later tipped toward CD4+.

TCR alpha and TCR beta cDNA libraries carrying sample barcodes and UMIs came from 5'RACE with constant-segment primers. TCRdb reprocessed the 5' RACE reads via MiXCR and lists one record per CDR3 protein. The top ten hold about 10% of the sample, which has about 50,000 distinct CDR3 sequences, around 9.7% seen once. The chain carries TRBV20-1 and TRBJ1-2; D possibly corresponds to TRBD1 (6 bases). The sequence came from an adult woman who had mild COVID-19 (a few samples of this study predate the infection). Cell type and time point are not known. Sequenced sample: PBMCs or a T cell subset sorted from them (not recorded which). The CDR3, as DNA: TGCAGTGCTCACCCAGGGGACTATGGCTACACCTTC. Translating gives CSAHPGDYGYTF.